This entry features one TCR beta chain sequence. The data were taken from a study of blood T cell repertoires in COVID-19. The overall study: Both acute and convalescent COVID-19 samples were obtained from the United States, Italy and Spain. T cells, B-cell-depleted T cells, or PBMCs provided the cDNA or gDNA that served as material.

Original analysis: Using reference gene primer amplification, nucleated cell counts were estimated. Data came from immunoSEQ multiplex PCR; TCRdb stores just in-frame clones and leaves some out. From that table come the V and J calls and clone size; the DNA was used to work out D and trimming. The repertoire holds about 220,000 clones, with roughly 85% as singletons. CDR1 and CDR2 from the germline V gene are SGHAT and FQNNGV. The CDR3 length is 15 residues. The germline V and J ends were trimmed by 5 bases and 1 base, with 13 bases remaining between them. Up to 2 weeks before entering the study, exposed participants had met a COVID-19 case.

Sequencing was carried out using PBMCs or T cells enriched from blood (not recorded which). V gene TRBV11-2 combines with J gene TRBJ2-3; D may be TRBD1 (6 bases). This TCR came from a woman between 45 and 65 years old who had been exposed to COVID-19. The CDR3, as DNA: TGTGCCAGCAGCAAACAGGGTGGACGCACAGATACGCAGTATTTT. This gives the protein CASSKQGGRTDTQYF.